The rows below give T cell receptor beta chains drawn from one sample of a study of CD8 T cells in ankylosing spondylitis. TCRdb fed the 5' RACE reads into MiXCR, producing one record per CDR3 protein. The sample consists of approximately 200,000 distinct CDR3 sequences, approximately 13% of them appearing once. Specimen: blood, either unsorted or a sorted T cell fraction (not recorded which). Receptors originate from a female donor with ankylosing spondylitis or in good health (not recorded which). The CDR3 runs from the conserved cysteine through the conserved F or W. Not every row has a clone size; where given, it reads once, few, many or a size class.

clone_size j_call v_call cdr3_aa
few TRBJ2-1 TRBV5-6 CASSLLTSGYNEQFF
many TRBJ1-3 TRBV11-2 CASSLIAGNTIYF
few TRBJ2-2 TRBV7-3 CASSLNGLAGDGSGELFF
many TRBJ2-3 TRBV5-1 CASSLKGDTQYF
many TRBJ2-7 TRBV5-1 CASSSLAGGSYEQYF
many TRBJ1-5 TRBV28 CASSLDDRGRLQPQHF
- TRBJ1-1 TRBV18 CASSPEHTMNTEAFF
few TRBJ1-1 TRBV2 CASSGARADTEAFF
- TRBJ2-7 TRBV18 CASSPSTLAAREQYF
many TRBJ1-2 TRBV12-3/TRBV12-4 CASSLETASGYTF
many TRBJ1-3 TRBV11-2 CASSTIVTGRISGNTIYF
few TRBJ2-1 TRBV5-6 CASSWDQGAYEQFF
many TRBJ1-1 TRBV20-1 CSARQGGVDTEAFF
few TRBJ1-2 TRBV11-2 CASAHPALGWGPGGGYTF
many TRBJ1-2 TRBV29-1 CSAYLPGTEEGYTF
many TRBJ2-1 TRBV11-2 CASSLGVAGPYNEQFF
few TRBJ1-4 TRBV7-2 CASSVDRGRNEKLFF
many TRBJ1-5 TRBV7-2 CASSLTSNTYQPQHF
- TRBJ2-7 TRBV20-1 CSARDPRTSSVYEVEQYF
many TRBJ2-2 TRBV28 CASSLRSDTGELFF
many TRBJ2-5 TRBV11-2 CASTLSYNSQETQYF
many TRBJ2-1 TRBV20-1 CSASPGTSGTNNEQFF
few TRBJ2-2 TRBV9 CASSVQTSVPTLNTGELFF
many TRBJ2-3 TRBV6-2/TRBV6-3 CASSSGRPRQYF
many TRBJ2-3 TRBV30 CATRGLAGVVETDTQYF
few TRBJ2-7 TRBV14 CASSQTGPYYEQYF
many TRBJ2-2 TRBV12-3/TRBV12-4 CASSLGSGSSGELFF
- TRBJ2-7 TRBV29-1 CSVGWTMNNEQYF
many TRBJ1-4 TRBV20-1 CSAIGLANEKLFF
- TRBJ2-7 TRBV5-1 CASRRDRQYEQYF
few TRBJ2-1 TRBV14 CASSQDAGVGNNEQFF
many TRBJ2-5 TRBV29-1 CSVDAFQETQYF
- TRBJ2-3 TRBV7-8 CASSLGLAGVTDTQYF
few TRBJ2-3 TRBV4-2 CASSQELASDTQYF
- TRBJ1-2 TRBV19 CASSVRQAGYTF
- TRBJ1-2 TRBV9 CASSVGGPTAGYTF
- TRBJ2-1 TRBV30 CAWSGRGNNEQFF
many TRBJ2-3 TRBV11-2 CASRDRVTDTQYF
many TRBJ2-1 TRBV5-1 CASSPGTAYNEQFF
- TRBJ1-5 TRBV4-2 CASSQGLAREGQPQHF
- TRBJ2-1 TRBV2 CASRSVQSSINEQFF
- TRBJ2-1 TRBV11-2 CASSFGSYNEQFF
few TRBJ2-7 TRBV20-1 CSARVYVGQAYEQYF
many TRBJ2-2 TRBV11-1 CASSLALGLAGERITGELFF
- TRBJ1-1 TRBV29-1 CSVFLRSGGRNTEAFF
- TRBJ2-2 TRBV4-3 CASSHRVSSGELFF
many TRBJ2-1 TRBV7-3 CASSLYSGGNNEQFF
many TRBJ2-2 TRBV5-1 CASSSETGQTNTGELFF
many TRBJ2-1 TRBV27 CASSSSARLAGFKNNEQFF
many TRBJ2-2 TRBV12-3/TRBV12-4 CASSPPSGRNTGELFF
few TRBJ2-7 TRBV7-8 CASSAGGLAGGPTYEQYF
- TRBJ2-1 TRBV28 CASSSPRVSEREQFF
few TRBJ1-3 TRBV5-5 CASSSLGVGSGNTIYF
- TRBJ2-3 TRBV20-1 CSASAIAGSTDTQYF
few TRBJ2-7 TRBV7-9 CASSHGGSSAYEQYF